The T cell receptor beta chain under discussion was sequenced for a study of STAT5B mutations in CD4+ large granular lymphocyte leukemia. Whole-study results and caveats: No patients shared main leukemic clonotypes, though 20% to 25% appeared at low frequency elsewhere. Without HLA matching, higher CD4+ than CD8+ T-LGLL clonality could reflect small sample size.

The method was immunoSEQ multiplex PCR; TCRdb's version includes in-frame clones alone and lacks a portion of them. This table holds 20,000 to 25,000 clones, 70% found once. In regard to this clone: Its antigen is unidentified.

The V gene's germline CDR1 is SGHRS and CDR2 YFSETQ. Trimming pared 1 base from V and 3 bases from J, leaving 13 bases between. This CDR3 is built from 15 residues. Control samples were healthy donors' buffy coats. Material: CD4+ T cells from blood buffy coats. The sequence was collected from a human donor in good health. J is TRBJ2-5 and V is TRBV5-1, with D unclear. DNA for the CDR3: TGCGCCAGCAGCTTGACGTGGGATAACGAAGAGACCCAGTACTTC. Translating it yields CASSLTWDNEETQYF.